Presented here are 2 T cell receptor beta chains from one specimen sequenced in a study of blood T cell repertoires in COVID-19 (dated by TCRdb to 2020 to 2021). The method was the immunoSEQ multiplex PCR assay. TCRdb stores this immuneACCESS table with in-frame sequences only. Part of the clones is absent; in the studies checked, under half of the shortfall reflects unresolved V genes, and no reason is known for the rest. Present in this sample are about 280,000 clones, about four fifths of which were seen just once. The top ten constitute over 4% of the sample. Sequencing input: PBMCs or T cells enriched from blood (not recorded which). All receptors come from a man aged 35 to 55 who had been exposed to COVID-19.

This CDR3 reads CASSLGQQETQYF. DNA for the CDR3: TGTGCCAGCAGCTTGGGACAACAAGAGACCCAGTACTTC. The chain combines TRBV11-3 with TRBJ2-5, with a weak D call TRBD1 (6 bases). The length of the CDR3 is 13 residues. Between the trimmed V and J ends, which lost 3 bases and 2 bases, there was a span of 7 bases. Looked up from germline, CDR1 is SGHNT and CDR2 is YENEEA.

The chain couples TRBV6-4 to TRBJ1-6; D gene ambiguous. The length of the CDR3 is 13 residues. V was clipped by 0 bases and J by 9 bases, with 6 bases between them. Per the germline V gene, CDR1 is MRHNA and CDR2 is SNTAGT. Here the CDR3 DNA reads TGTGCCAGCAGTGACTCCTTCCTTTCACCCCTCCACTTT. It is translated as CASSDSFLSPLHF.